This record looks at one TCR beta chain sequence and its context. Its target is not known. The data derive from a study of cytomegalovirus exposure and HLA in healthy donors. The study's findings and limits: Analysis was performed later, and it showed HLA-associated TCR beta chains to be more clonally expanded than equally common others.

The donors gave bone marrow, and they were healthy. Sampled while nominally healthy, donors likely had unrecorded immune exposures. PCR employed 60 Vbeta and 13 Jbeta primers. TCRdb's copy holds only in-frame clones and misses some; the assay was immunoSEQ multiplex PCR. Here the sample table reports 200,000 or so clones. The ends were cut back, 0 bases at V and 2 bases at J, with 12 bases in the middle. The germline V gene has CDR1 SGDLS and CDR2 YYNGEE. CDR3 length: 17 amino acids. The chain is built from TRBV9 and TRBJ1-6; a possible D gene is TRBD1 (6 bases). This sequence originates from a boy aged 5 to 17 in good health and CMV-seronegative. The material sequenced was PBMCs. The CDR3: CASSVGGGATYNSPLHF. CDR3 nucleotide sequence: TGTGCCAGCAGCGTAGGTGGGGGCGCCACCTATAATTCACCCCTCCACTTT.